A selection of T cell receptor beta chains follows, all from one sample in a study of response to subunit inactivated influenza vaccine. TCRdb reprocessed the RT-PCR reads via MiXCR and lists one record per CDR3 protein. The sample yields about 620,000 distinct CDR3 sequences, about 11% seen once. The same data also contributed to another study, on T cells expressing NK-cell markers.

Sequenced here: PBMCs from blood, sampled on the day of vaccination. All receptors derive from a man aged 50-60 years who received an inactivated influenza vaccine. CDR3s include the opening cysteine and the closing phenylalanine or tryptophan. The order of the fields is D gene, clone size, V gene, J gene, CDR3 protein, CDR3 DNA. A D gene is named only where the DNA matches it firmly. For some rows the clone size is stated as once, few or many, or as a class when expanded; others skip it.

TRBD2	few	TRBV5-1	TRBJ2-1	CASSPSGGAYSYNEQFF	TGCGCCAGCAGCCCAAGCGGGGGGGCCTATTCCTACAATGAGCAGTTCTTC
.	.	TRBV18	TRBJ1-1	CASSEGQWNTEAFF	TGTGCCAGCTCAGAAGGACAGTGGAACACTGAAGCTTTCTTT
.	.	TRBV19	TRBJ2-1	CASRRSGYGPSSYNEQFF	TGTGCCAGTAGACGATCAGGTTATGGTCCAAGCTCCTACAATGAGCAGTTCTTC
TRBD2	few	TRBV12-3/TRBV12-4	TRBJ2-1	CASSRTLAGGYNEQFF	TGTGCCAGCAGTAGAACTCTAGCGGGGGGGTACAATGAGCAGTTCTTC
.	.	TRBV6-1	TRBJ2-2	CASSRYRTDANTGELFF	TGTGCCAGCAGTAGATACCGGACCGATGCGAACACCGGGGAGCTGTTTTTT
.	few	TRBV9	TRBJ1-2	CASSGRDRPYGYTF	TGTGCCAGCAGCGGGAGAGACAGGCCCTATGGCTACACCTTC
TRBD1	few	TRBV6-1	TRBJ2-7	CASSRGQGVYEQYF	TGTGCCAGCAGCCGGGGACAGGGTGTCTACGAGCAGTACTTC
TRBD1	few	TRBV7-6	TRBJ1-3	CASSSTGVRSGNTIYF	TGTGCCAGCAGCTCAACAGGGGTCCGCTCTGGAAACACCATATATTTT
.	.	TRBV5-1	TRBJ2-3	CASSLQGILTDTQYF	TGCGCCAGCAGCTTGCAGGGGATCCTCACAGATACGCAGTATTTT
.	.	TRBV28	TRBJ2-7	CASRTGPDREQYF	TGTGCCAGCAGAACGGGACCAGATAGGGAGCAGTACTTC
.	few	TRBV5-1	TRBJ1-4	CASSLDSTEKLFF	TGCGCCAGCAGCTTGGACTCTACGGAAAAACTGTTTTTT
TRBD1	.	TRBV5-1	TRBJ1-1	CASSFGTGAGPNTEAFF	TGCGCCAGCAGCTTCGGGACAGGGGCCGGGCCGAACACTGAAGCTTTCTTT
.	few	TRBV5-1	TRBJ2-1	CASSLWGANNEQFF	TGCGCCAGCAGCTTGTGGGGGGCCAACAATGAGCAGTTCTTC
.	.	TRBV29-1	TRBJ2-7	CSATGKWYEQYF	TGCAGCGCAACAGGGAAGTGGTACGAGCAGTACTTC
TRBD2	.	TRBV7-9	TRBJ2-1	CASSPRISGVSYNEQFF	TGTGCCAGCAGCCCCCGTATTAGCGGGGTAAGCTACAATGAGCAGTTCTTC
.	.	TRBV20-1	TRBJ2-7	CSAGGRNSYEQYF	TGCAGTGCTGGGGGACGGAATTCCTACGAGCAGTACTTC
TRBD2	few	TRBV12-3/TRBV12-4	TRBJ2-1	CASSFSGTSGSDEQFF	TGTGCCAGCAGTTTCTCCGGGACTAGCGGGAGCGATGAGCAGTTCTTC
.	few	TRBV12-3/TRBV12-4	TRBJ2-7	CASSFSLAIEQYF	TGTGCCAGCAGTTTTAGCCTAGCCATCGAGCAGTACTTC
TRBD2	.	TRBV20-1	TRBJ2-1	CSARGQAGDEQFF	TGCAGTGCTAGAGGGCAAGCGGGAGACGAGCAGTTCTTC
TRBD1	few	TRBV6-1	TRBJ1-6	CASSEAIPGQRNSPLHF	TGTGCCAGCAGTGAAGCCATACCGGGACAGAGAAATTCACCCCTCCACTTT
TRBD2	few	TRBV7-9	TRBJ2-2	CASSWTGTRGSGELFF	TGTGCCAGCAGCTGGACCGGGACTAGAGGGTCCGGGGAGCTGTTTTTT
.	few	TRBV5-5	TRBJ2-7	CASSFIAGSSYEQYF	TGTGCCAGCAGCTTCATTGCGGGCAGCTCCTACGAGCAGTACTTC
TRBD1	many	TRBV5-1	TRBJ2-7	CASSLTGTYEQYF	TGTGCCAGCAGCTTGACAGGGACCTACGAGCAGTACTTC
.	few	TRBV29-1	TRBJ1-1	CSARQANTEAFF	TGCAGCGCCAGACAGGCGAACACTGAAGCTTTCTTT
TRBD1	many	TRBV2	TRBJ2-3	CASSGQGATDTQYF	TGTGCCAGCAGTGGGCAGGGGGCCACAGATACGCAGTATTTT
TRBD2	.	TRBV11-1	TRBJ2-1	CASSLALLAGGKYNEQFF	TGTGCCAGCAGCTTAGCGCTCCTAGCGGGGGGGAAGTACAATGAGCAGTTCTTC
.	.	TRBV10-3	TRBJ2-7	CAISATYEQYF	TGTGCCATCAGTGCAACCTACGAGCAGTACTTC
.	.	TRBV14	TRBJ1-4	CASSQGGNEKLFF	TGTGCCAGCAGCCAAGGAGGGAATGAAAAACTGTTTTTT
.	few	TRBV7-2	TRBJ1-4	CASGTSTNEKLFF	TGTGCCAGCGGAACCTCAACTAATGAAAAACTGTTTTTT
.	many	TRBV7-9	TRBJ2-2	CASSLASGELFF	TGTGCCAGCAGCTTAGCGTCCGGGGAGCTGTTTTTT
.	.	TRBV28	TRBJ1-5	CASCTGRFRNQPQHF	TGTGCCAGTTGTACAGGGAGGTTCCGCAATCAGCCCCAGCATTTT
.	.	TRBV2	TRBJ2-3	CASSERRTSTDTQYF	TGTGCCAGCAGTGAGCGGCGGACCAGCACAGATACGCAGTATTTT